The 28 T cell receptor beta chains given below trace back to one sample, sequenced in a study of CD8+ T cells in alopecia areata. Sequencing templates came from extracted RNA that was reverse transcribed into cDNA. Profiling relied on immunoSEQ multiplex PCR, and the TCRdb table lists in-frame clones only, not all of them. The sample contains 150,000 or so clones, over 80% of which appear only once. The sample in question was CD8+ T cells sorted from blood, obtained at week 0. The receptors were gathered from a human donor with alopecia areata.

The rearrangement joins TRBV25-1 to TRBJ2-7; tentatively, D is TRBD2 (6 bases). Germline CDR1 reads MGHDK; CDR2 reads SYGVNS. V was cut by 1 base and J by 3 bases, with 13 bases left in between. The CDR3 spans 15 residues. The CDR3 reads CASSESDRGSYEQYF. The CDR3 DNA reads TGTGCCAGCAGTGAATCCGATCGGGGGAGCTACGAGCAGTACTTC.

This clone is a singleton in its sample. The V call is TRBV18, the J call TRBJ2-1; no clear D gene. This CDR3 is 12 amino acids long. CDR1 KGHSH and CDR2 LQKENI come from the germline V gene. V lost 6 bases to trimming and J lost 7 bases, with 10 bases between them. The CDR3 region has the DNA TGTGCCAGCTCGCCCAGGCGGAATGAGCAGTTCTTC. Translation: CASSPRRNEQFF.

The sample holds one count of this clone. The chain recombines TRBV10-3 with TRBJ2-3; TRBD2 agrees at 7 bases. CDR3 length: 13 amino acids. After removal of 10 bases from V and 0 bases from J, the junction contained 4 bases not matched to a gene. Germline lookup yields CDR1 ENHRY and CDR2 SYGVKD. Here the CDR3 reads CATWEGSTDTQYF. The DNA for the CDR3 is TGTGCCACCTGGGAGGGAAGCACAGATACGCAGTATTTT.

The V call is TRBV29-1, the J call TRBJ1-3; D gene ambiguous. The CDR3 runs to 15 residues. V gave up 3 bases and J gave up 0 bases, with 12 bases separating them. Germline V gene data show CDR1 as SQVTM and CDR2 as ANQGSEA. CDR3 residues: CSVDRRGDSGNTIYF. The DNA of the CDR3 is TGCAGCGTTGACCGCCGGGGAGACTCTGGAAACACCATATATTTT.

V gene TRBV7-9 combines with J gene TRBJ2-2, with 9 bases that match TRBD1. This CDR3 comprises 17 residues. Germline V lookup: CDR1 SEHNR, CDR2 FQNEAQ (reference sequence). Unmatched junction bases numbered 12, after V lost 5 bases and J lost 5 bases. The CDR3 region is CASSPRDRAVGTGELFF. The CDR3 bases are TGTGCCAGCAGCCCCCGGGACAGGGCTGTTGGAACCGGGGAGCTGTTTTTT.

The rearrangement uses TRBV14 and TRBJ2-3, with D unclear. With 8 bases removed from V and 3 bases from J, the gap between germline ends came to 9 bases. The CDR3 spans 12 residues. CDR1 is SGHDN, CDR2 FVKESK, per germline. CDR3 region: CASGPGTDTQYF. As DNA, the CDR3 is TGTGCCAGCGGACCCGGGACAGATACGCAGTATTTT. The complete variable domain, with remaining parts taken from reference TRBV14 and TRBJ2-3, reads EAGVTQFPSHSVIEKGQTVTLRCDPISGHDNLYWYRRVMGKEIKFLLHFVKESKQDESGMPNNRFLAERTGGTYSTLKVQPAELEDSGVYFCASGPGTDTQYFGPGTRLTVL.

The J gene is TRBJ2-3, the V gene TRBV5-6, with D perhaps TRBD2 (6 bases). Looked up from germline, CDR1 is SGHDT and CDR2 is YYEEEE. This CDR3 has 16 amino acids. Trimming stripped 4 bases from V and 3 bases from J, with 18 bases between. The CDR3 DNA sequence: TGTGCCAGCAGCCCAAAGGCGGGGATTACTACAGATACGCAGTATTTT. Its protein is CASSPKAGITTDTQYF. The variable domain in full, completed from reference TRBV5-6 and TRBJ2-3, reads DAGVTQSPTHLIKTRGQQVTLRCSPKSGHDTVSWYQQALGQGPQFIFQYYEEEERQRGNFPDRFSGHQFPNYSSELNVNALLLGDSALYLCASSPKAGITTDTQYFGPGTRLTVL.

The rearrangement joins TRBV29-1 to TRBJ2-7; 11 bases align to TRBD1. Trimming cost V 4 bases and J 7 bases; bases outside gene matches: 3. Per the germline V gene, CDR1 is SQVTM and CDR2 is ANQGSEA. The CDR3 loop spans 12 amino acids. CDR3 protein: CSVVGQGAEQYF. The CDR3 bases are TGCAGCGTTGTAGGACAGGGGGCTGAGCAGTACTTC.

This clone was seen only a few times. The V and J genes are TRBV19 and TRBJ2-7, with 8 bases matching TRBD1. The junction had 7 bases not matched to a gene; V was cut back by 6 bases and J by 3 bases. This CDR3 comprises 14 residues. The V gene's germline CDR1 is LNHDA and CDR2 SQIVND (reference sequence). CDR3 sequence (DNA): TGTGCCAGTAGCCGGACAGGGAAGGACTACGAGCAGTACTTC. It yields the protein CASSRTGKDYEQYF.

The rearrangement links TRBV9 to TRBJ2-7, with 10 bases fitting TRBD2. This CDR3 has 14 amino acids. Germline V gene data show CDR1 as SGDLS and CDR2 as YYNGEE. V shed 4 bases and J 2 bases; nucleotides not matched to a gene: 3. For the CDR3, the DNA is TGTGCCAGCAGCAGCACTAGCGGGACCTACGAGCAGTACTTC. It translates to CASSSTSGTYEQYF.

This clone came up once. This rearrangement joins TRBV6-1 to TRBJ1-2; maybe TRBD1 (6 bases). This CDR3 is 16 amino acids long. Trimming shortened V by 2 bases and J by 5 bases, and 18 bases separated the two germline ends. Germline CDR1 is MNHNS and CDR2 is SASEGT. The CDR3 loop reads CASSESQGTPGYGYTF. In DNA form, the CDR3 reads TGTGCCAGCAGTGAAAGTCAGGGGACCCCGGGATATGGCTACACCTTC.

The rearrangement uses TRBV2 and TRBJ2-4; a weak D match, TRBD2 (7 bases). The CDR3 contains 17 residues. V was shortened by 8 bases and J by 0 bases, with 20 bases between the two germline ends. Germline V lookup: CDR1 SNHLY, CDR2 FYNNEI. The CDR3 loop is CASLRGPQYVAKNIQYF. As DNA, the CDR3 is TGTGCCAGCCTGCGGGGGCCCCAATATGTAGCCAAAAACATTCAGTACTTC.

The J gene is TRBJ2-7, the V gene TRBV7-9, with 7 bases lining up with TRBD1. Trimming at V came to 4 bases and at J to 4 bases, leaving 4 bases not matched to a gene. There are 13 residues in the CDR3. Germline CDR1 and CDR2: SEHNR and FQNEAQ (reference sequence). The DNA for the CDR3 is TGTGCCAGCAGCTCGACAGGGAGTTACGAGCAGTACTTC. The encoded protein is CASSSTGSYEQYF.

The gene calls are TRBV30 and TRBJ1-5; tentatively, D is TRBD1 (5 bases). The CDR3 spans 13 residues. V dropped 2 bases and J dropped 3 bases, with 8 bases sitting between them. Germline values: CDR1 GTSNPN, CDR2 SVGIG (reference sequence). This chain's CDR3 is CAWSRGDNQPQHF. CDR3 bases: TGTGCCTGGAGTCGGGGGGACAATCAGCCCCAGCATTTT. The full variable domain, with the rest looked up from reference TRBV30 and TRBJ1-5, is SQTIHQWPATLVQPVGSPLSLECTVEGTSNPNLYWYRQAAGRGLQLLFYSVGIGQISSEVPQNLSASRPQDRQFILSSKKLLLSDSGFYLCAWSRGDNQPQHFGDGTRLSIL.

The table lists this clone with a few counts. This chain links TRBV4-1 with TRBJ2-2; D call uncertain. In germline, CDR1 is MGHRA, CDR2 YSYEKL. The CDR3 totals 13 residues. V was shortened by 1 base and J by 6 bases, with 6 bases between the two germline ends. The DNA of the CDR3 is TGCGCCAGCAGCCAAGTAGCCCCCGGGGAGCTGTTTTTT. Translating it yields CASSQVAPGELFF.

The chain employs TRBV14 and TRBJ2-1; 15 positions agree with TRBD2. This CDR3 is built from 16 residues. Looked up from germline, CDR1 is SGHDN and CDR2 is FVKESK. V dropped 4 bases and J dropped 10; count of bases not matched to a gene: 8. This CDR3 is CASSLWTSGRAEEQFF. CDR3 DNA: TGTGCCAGCAGCCTCTGGACTAGCGGGAGGGCCGAGGAGCAGTTCTTC.

This clone was seen just once. V is TRBV7-3 and J is TRBJ2-7; D is undetermined. Trimming left V 0 bases short and J 6 bases short, with 9 bases between. Germline CDR1 and CDR2: SGHTA and FQGTGA. This CDR3 is 13 amino acids long. The CDR3 region is CASSLTSSAEQYF. The CDR3 DNA reads as TGTGCCAGCAGCTTAACTAGCTCAGCCGAGCAGTACTTC.

The gene calls are TRBV29-1 and TRBJ1-2; the D gene is possibly TRBD1 (6 bases). The CDR3 has 12 amino acids. Germline V gene sequence: CDR1 SQVTM, CDR2 ANQGSEA. The V end lost 6 bases, the J end lost 7 bases, and 15 bases lay between the germline ends. In DNA form, the CDR3 reads TGCAGCGTCAACCCGGGACAACGTGGCTACACCTTC. Translated, it gives CSVNPGQRGYTF.

This clone has just a few counts. The rearrangement uses TRBV5-4 and TRBJ2-7; possible D gene TRBD1, 5 bases. Germline V gene data show CDR1 as SGHNT and CDR2 as YYREEE (reference sequence). The V end was cut by 0 bases, the J end by 10 bases, with 14 bases between. The CDR3 runs to 13 residues. CDR3 coding DNA: TGTGCCAGCAGCTTGGGGGGTTGGGGCCGACAGTACTTC. As protein: CASSLGGWGRQYF.

The rearrangement links TRBV7-9 to TRBJ2-3; D might be TRBD1 or TRBD2, each matching 5 bases. Trimming left V 5 bases short and J 4 bases short, with 16 bases between. This CDR3 contains 15 residues. Germline V lookup: CDR1 SEHNR, CDR2 FQNEAQ (reference sequence). The CDR3 here is CASSPRGRAPDTQYF. Here the CDR3 DNA reads TGTGCCAGCAGCCCACGGGGCAGGGCCCCAGATACGCAGTATTTT.

The chain has TRBV7-9 and TRBJ2-2; D unclear. Germline loops: CDR1 SEHNR, CDR2 FQNEAQ (reference sequence). This CDR3 is built from 11 residues. The ends were cut back, 5 bases at V and 10 bases at J, with 8 bases in the middle. The CDR3 DNA reads as TGTGCCAGCAGCCCTCTCAAGGAGCTGTTTTTT. This gives the protein CASSPLKELFF.

This chain links TRBV29-1 with TRBJ1-1, with D possibly being TRBD1 (5 bases). Trimming took off 7 bases at V and 6 bases at J, with 15 bases between the two ends. The CDR3 covers 12 residues. The germline gives CDR1 SQVTM, CDR2 ANQGSEA. The CDR3 sequence is CSAMGDTSEAFF. CDR3 DNA: TGCAGCGCCATGGGGGATACTTCTGAAGCTTTCTTT.

The chain couples TRBV5-4 to TRBJ2-1; a weak D match, TRBD2 (5 bases). The CDR3 length is 14 residues. Trimming removed 3 bases at V and 4 bases at J, with 11 bases between. Germline V gives CDR1 SGHNT, CDR2 YYREEE (reference sequence). CDR3 DNA: TGTGCCAGCAGCTCCGGACGGGGATACAATGAGCAGTTCTTC. Amino acid sequence: CASSSGRGYNEQFF.

The chain joins TRBV7-9 to TRBJ1-2, with unresolved D. Per germline, CDR1 SEHNR and CDR2 FQNEAQ (reference sequence). The CDR3 length is 15 residues. V lost 3 bases to trimming and J lost 1 base, with 12 bases between them. The DNA of the CDR3 is TGTGCCAGCAGCTTCAATACGGGGAGTAACTATGGCTACACCTTC. It yields the protein CASSFNTGSNYGYTF.

V is TRBV18 and J is TRBJ2-2; possible D gene TRBD1, 5 bases. The CDR3 consists of 15 residues. V lost 3 bases to trimming and J lost 1 base, with 9 bases between them. CDR1 and CDR2 from the germline V gene are KGHSH and LQKENI. The chain's CDR3 is CASSPIDRNTGELFF. The CDR3 DNA follows: TGTGCCAGCTCACCGATCGACAGGAACACCGGGGAGCTGTTTTTT. Looking up the rest from reference TRBV18 and TRBJ2-2 gives the full variable domain: NAGVMQNPRHLVRRRGQEARLRCSPMKGHSHVYWYRQLPEEGLKFMVYLQKENIIDESGMPKERFSAEFPKEGPSILRIQQVVRGDSAAYFCASSPIDRNTGELFFGEGSRLTVL.

The rearrangement links TRBV7-3 to TRBJ2-7, with TRBD2 matching 9 bases. CDR3 length equals 16 residues. Germline V lookup: CDR1 SGHTA, CDR2 FQGTGA. J lost 3 bases, V lost 2 bases, and 8 bases had no gene match. The CDR3 is CASSLANSGSVYEQYF. Here the CDR3 DNA reads TGTGCCAGCAGCTTAGCTAATAGCGGGAGCGTCTACGAGCAGTACTTC.

The chain recombines TRBV29-1 with TRBJ2-1; 8 bases match TRBD2. The germline V gene encodes CDR1 SQVTM and CDR2 ANQGSEA. This CDR3 spans 15 amino acids. The V segment lost 6 bases and the J segment 1 base; nucleotides outside the gene matches: 8. The CDR3: CSVPGVAGSYNEQFF. The CDR3 DNA reads as TGCAGCGTCCCAGGGGTAGCGGGATCCTACAATGAGCAGTTCTTC.

This clone appeared a few times. The chain joins TRBV7-9 to TRBJ2-1; 8 positions match TRBD2. J gave up 8 bases and V 1 base, and 7 bases lay outside the gene matches. The CDR3 contains 15 residues. Germline V gives CDR1 SEHNR, CDR2 FQNEAQ (reference sequence). The chain's CDR3 is CASSLVGGRMDEQFF. In DNA form, the CDR3 reads TGTGCCAGCAGCTTAGTGGGCGGGAGGATGGATGAGCAGTTCTTC. The full variable domain, rest sourced from reference TRBV7-9 and TRBJ2-1, is DTGVSQNPRHKITKRGQNVTFRCDPISEHNRLYWYRQTLGQGPEFLTYFQNEAQLEKSRLLSDRFSAERPKGSFSTLEIQRTEQGDSAMYLCASSLVGGRMDEQFFGPGTRLTVL.